This TCR beta chain is drawn from a study of T-cell memory formation after mild COVID-19 (dated by TCRdb to the early 2020s). In the study overall: TCR sequence clusters from the two donors were largely donor specific. The cohort comprised two young, previously healthy adult volunteers, one female and one male. In a couple of donors, T-cell clones that expanded and contracted after mild COVID-19 were tracked by sequencing TCRalpha and TCRbeta repertoires over time.

General findings and caveats noted by the study authors: Contracting CD4+ clones appeared mostly in the CM and EM memory subsets, whereas CD8+ clones were enriched in EMRA. Clones that contracted from day 15 to 85 showed balanced CD4/CD8 phenotypes, whereas a second wave of clones that expanded from day 15 to 37 leaned towards CD4+. The study included only a couple of mild cases, and larger cohorts that include severe cases with pre-infection samples were judged to be necessary. Some responding clones were detected in pre-infection memory, suggesting pre-existing cross-reactive memory T cells joined the SARS-CoV-2 response. SARS-CoV-2 specificity was not confirmed for the second-wave clones peaking on day 37.

This clonotype has more than one count but fewer than ten. It lacks a known antigen. Within one base of it there is no much larger clone, and no base qualities were kept. PBMCs were isolated by Ficoll-Paque density gradient centrifugation. V is reduced by 8 bases and J by 6 bases, leaving a spacing of 10 bases between them. CDR3 length: 12 amino acids, cysteine to phenylalanine. Here the CDR3 DNA is all that survives: 36 bases in frame from base 1. Sequences SGHTA (CDR1) and FQGNSA (CDR2) are obtained from the germline V gene. The instrument given in TCRdb is Illumina NovaSeq 6000. Using 5'RACE with constant-segment primers, TCRalpha and TCRbeta cDNA libraries were constructed, with sample barcodes and unique molecular identifiers added in the process. Trizol reagent was used to extract RNA from every sample. Libraries were amplified in two PCR steps, with a second sample barcode and Illumina TruSeq adapters added in the second step. Sequencing of libraries was performed on an Illumina NovaSeq with 2 x 150 bp paired-end reads. In the source study's methods: The reads were demultiplexed and collapsed into UMI-guided consensus sequences using migec v1.2.7. Using mixcr v2.1.11, UMI consensuses were aligned to TRA and TRB V and J templates and then assembled into clonotypes. A clonotype was counted as expanded or contracted only if both edgeR and NoisET called the change significant, with noise models trained on biological replicates. For edgeR calls, a false discovery rate-adjusted p below 0.01 and a log2 fold-change threshold of 1 were applied. As an exploratory analysis of dynamics, max-normalized trajectories of the 1000 most abundant clonotypes were examined with PCA combined with hierarchical clustering. Separately sequenced CD4+ and CD8+ repertoires were used to assign a CD4 or CD8 phenotype to each responding clone. TCRdb reanalyzed the raw reads on its own, using fastp at Q25 for trimming and MiXCR for clone calling, and kept in-frame beta chains. Rows are unified per CDR3 protein, each entry keeping the most common DNA and genes. The authors' filters were not applied to this entry. Here the sample has a few hundred thousand distinct CDR3 sequences; roughly a tenth occur a single time. The top ten clonotypes cover less than 4% of the sample.

The sample taken for sequencing was PBMCs or a T cell subset sorted from them (not recorded which). Recombination connected TRBV7-2 to TRBJ2-2; the D gene may be TRBD1 or TRBD2, since each aligns over 6 bases. The TCR originated in a man aged 18 to 29 who had mild COVID-19 (a few samples of this study predate the infection). The sample titles of this study are shuffled in the database, so cell type and time point are left out; the donor was told from shared clones. The DNA reads TGTGCCAGCGGGGGGCCGGCCGGGGAGCTGTTTTTT. This gives the protein CASGGPAGELFF.